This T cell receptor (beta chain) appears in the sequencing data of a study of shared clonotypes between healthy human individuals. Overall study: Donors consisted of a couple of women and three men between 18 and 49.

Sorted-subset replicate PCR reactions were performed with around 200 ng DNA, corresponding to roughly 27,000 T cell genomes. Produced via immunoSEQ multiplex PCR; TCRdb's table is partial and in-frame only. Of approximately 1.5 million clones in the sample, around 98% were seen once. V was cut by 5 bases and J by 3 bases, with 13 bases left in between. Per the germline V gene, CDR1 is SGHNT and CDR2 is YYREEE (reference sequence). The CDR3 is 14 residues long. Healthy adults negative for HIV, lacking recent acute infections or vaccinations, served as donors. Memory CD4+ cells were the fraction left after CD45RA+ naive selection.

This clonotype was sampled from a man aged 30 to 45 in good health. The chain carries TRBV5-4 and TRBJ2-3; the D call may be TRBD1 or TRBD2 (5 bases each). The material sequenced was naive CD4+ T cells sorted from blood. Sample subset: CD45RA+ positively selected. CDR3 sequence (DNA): TGTGCCAGCAGGGTGACGTGGGGGACAGATACGCAGTATTTT. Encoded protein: CASRVTWGTDTQYF.